This T cell receptor (beta chain) derives from a study of shared clonotypes between healthy human individuals. Study-wide points: The study's rarefaction showed incomplete sorted-subset sequencing despite large depth. As a rule, naive subsets had a larger estimated richness than memory subsets.

The repertoire was sequenced with immunoSEQ multiplex PCR; TCRdb's copy has only in-frame clones and lacks some. The sample yields roughly 760,000 clones, approximately 79% seen once. Adult Caucasians living in Nashville, Tennessee made up all of the donors. Division of CD4+ cells produced a CD45RA+ naive subset and a CD45RA-negative memory subset. About this clone: The target antigen is unknown.

Deletions cut 3 bases from V and 4 bases from J, with 8 bases between. The CDR3 sequence is 12 residues long. Germline values: CDR1 SQVTM, CDR2 ANQGSEA. The V gene is TRBV29-1, the J gene TRBJ2-3; TRBD1 is a possible D gene (5 bases). The TCR originated in a woman in her thirties in good health. The sample comprised memory CD4+ T cells sorted from blood. Regarding subset: CD45RA-negative fraction. CDR3 sequence: CSVEGPPDTQYF. CDR3 DNA sequence: TGCAGCGTTGAGGGGCCCCCAGATACGCAGTATTTT.